These T cell receptor beta chains were read from a single sample in a study of OX40 agonist ivuxolimab in advanced cancers. Produced via immunoSEQ multiplex PCR; TCRdb's table is partial and in-frame only. The table lists tens of thousands of clones, around 80% of them singletons, with 3.1% in the top ten. The sample was CD4+ or CD8+ T cells sorted from blood, taken in a trial of the OX40 agonist ivuxolimab. These receptors came from an adult with an advanced solid tumor such as melanoma, head and neck, liver or kidney cancer. CDR3s include the opening cysteine and the closing phenylalanine or tryptophan.

>TRBV6-5
CASSTGVYSNQPQHF
>TRBV6-5
CASSPSNGRRLAFF
>TRBV6-6
CASSYRDREGTYEQYF
>TRBV5-8
CASSPGTLPDEQFF
>TRBV7-2
CASSGRDYYNEQFF
>TRBV5-4
CASRFDRGQPEAFF
>TRBV18
CASSLRTGGTNYGYTF
>TRBV6-5
CASFQGDTEAFF
>TRBV9
CASSALRGQGEPRNTEAFF
>TRBV2
CASSVRSYNEQFF
>TRBV11-2
CASSSSRGSGSSYEQYF
>TRBV19
CASTKWGARVQPQHF
>TRBV4-2
CASSLYRGIDTEAFF
>TRBV29-1
CSVEGREGTDTQYF
>TRBV5-4
CASSLTYLPSGITDTQYF
>TRBV5-1
CASSPPSGPRDEQFF
>TRBV7-8
CASSFSGRAYEQYF
>TRBV5-1
CASSLGAGGGQETQYF
>TRBV28
CASSPGTSGRAGELFF
>TRBV9
CASSPMVGGELFF
>TRBV5-4
CASRDGPNSYEQYF
>TRBV5-1
CASSWGNSPLHF
>TRBV6-1
CASSAPTGTGSSYEQYF
>TRBV7-9
CASSLAGAPLSGNTIYF
>TRBV6-5
CASRRQGMGADTQYF
>TRBV19
CASVYGVSNTGELFF
>TRBV11-2
CASSFGTTNYGYTF
>TRBV7-2
CASSPDRDTSTEAFF
>TRBV11-2
CASSPQQAFYNEQFF
>TRBV7-7
CASSQTGTPNTGELFF
>TRBV6-5
CATKVLDRGQSGYTF
>TRBV20-1
CSGILTDTQYF
>TRBV5-1
CASTGSYTEAFF
>TRBV5-1
CASSFNGPNTGELFF
>TRBV5-5
CASSLTTGQPQHF
>TRBV2
CASSEQTGQGDKNIQYF
>TRBV5-5
CASSLDRGKDEQYF
>TRBV6-5
CASSYSHKRGAQYF
>TRBV7-9
CASSLLAGSYNEQFF
>TRBV30
CAWSVSLNYGYTF
>TRBV15
CATSPSGGRGEKLFF
>TRBV9
CASSAGTGPYGYTF
>TRBV6-1
CASSEAGSPLYGYTF
>TRBV19
CASSTPGWAYNEQFF
>TRBV11-2
CASSLERAVGTEAFF
>TRBV6-1
CASSENFGQITEAFF
>TRBV5-1
CASSPDTLNTEAFF
>TRBV28
CASSLREETEAFF
>TRBV15
CATSRFIGGTGELFF
>TRBV5-1
CASSLDPGVGGEQYF
>TRBV19
CASSIPGQGRETQYF
>TRBV5-1
CASAGTLSYEQYF
>TRBV28
CASSLLAGDIHEQYF